This T cell receptor (beta chain) was retrieved from a study of T cell changes during pregnancy in multiple sclerosis (dated by TCRdb to the late 2010s). With regard to the full study: Changes in the T cell repertoire over the course of pregnancy were examined in this study in women with multiple sclerosis.

The CDR3 starts with the cysteine, ends with the phenylalanine, and has 15 residues. Of all the DNA, just the CDR3 is kept, 45 bases in frame from base 1. CDR1 and CDR2, per the germline V gene, are MGHDK and SYGVNS. The V and J ends are trimmed by 3 bases and 3 bases, leaving 12 bases between them. The protocol used for the library was the immunoSEQ multiplex PCR assay. TCRdb took this table from immuneACCESS and kept in-frame rearrangements with V and J called. Such tables lack part of the clones; where checked against another copy, unresolved V genes explain under half of the gap, and the rest is unexplained. Recorded for this sample are under 100,000 clones; more than 90% of them occurred a single time. Together, the top ten hold roughly 1.1% of the sample. About this clone itself: No cognate antigen has been identified for it. No quality values exist for individual bases; no much larger clone is one base distant.

The starting material was peripheral blood, obtained in the second trimester of pregnancy. The receptor chain draws on TRBV25-1 and TRBJ1-3, and TRBD1 may be the D gene, going by 6 matching bases. The sequence was obtained from a female donor with multiple sclerosis, enrolled in a pregnancy study. The CDR3 protein sequence reads: CASSDSQGIGNTIYF. The DNA is TGTGCCAGCAGTGATTCTCAGGGGATTGGAAACACCATATATTTT. Reference TRBV25-1 and TRBJ1-3 genes cover what lies past the CDR3, so the full variable domain is EADIYQTPRYLVIGTGKKITLECSQTMGHDKMYWYQQDPGMELHLIHYSYGVNSTEKGDLSSESTVSRIRTEHFPLTLESARPSHTSQYLCASSDSQGIGNTIYFGEGSWLTVV.